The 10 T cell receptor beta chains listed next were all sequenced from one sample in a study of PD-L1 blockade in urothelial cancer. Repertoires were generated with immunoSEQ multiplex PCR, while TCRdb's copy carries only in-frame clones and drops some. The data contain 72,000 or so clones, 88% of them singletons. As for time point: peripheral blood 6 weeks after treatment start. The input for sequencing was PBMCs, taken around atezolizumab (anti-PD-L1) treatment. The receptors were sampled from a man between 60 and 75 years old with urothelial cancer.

The CDR3 here is CASSADFSGGSGYTF. The CDR3 DNA is TGTGCCAGCAGTGCCGACTTTTCGGGGGGTAGTGGCTACACCTTC. The chain has TRBV6-1 and TRBJ1-2, with D possibly matching TRBD1 (5 bases). Per the germline V gene, CDR1 is MNHNS and CDR2 is SASEGT. This CDR3 is 15 amino acids long. With 4 bases removed from V and 7 bases from J, the gap between germline ends came to 19 bases.

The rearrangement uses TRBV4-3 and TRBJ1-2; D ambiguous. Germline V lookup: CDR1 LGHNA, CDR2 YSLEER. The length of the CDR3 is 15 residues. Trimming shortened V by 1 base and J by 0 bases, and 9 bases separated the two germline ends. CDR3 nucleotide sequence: TGCGCCAGCAGCCAAGGCCGCAGAACTAACTATGGCTACACCTTC. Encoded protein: CASSQGRRTNYGYTF.

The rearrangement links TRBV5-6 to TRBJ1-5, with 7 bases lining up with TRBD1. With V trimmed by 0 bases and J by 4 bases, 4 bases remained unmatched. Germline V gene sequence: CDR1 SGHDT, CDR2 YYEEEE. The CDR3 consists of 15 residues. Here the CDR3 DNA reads TGTGCCAGCAGCTTGGGACAGGGAGTTAATCAGCCCCAGCATTTT. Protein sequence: CASSLGQGVNQPQHF.

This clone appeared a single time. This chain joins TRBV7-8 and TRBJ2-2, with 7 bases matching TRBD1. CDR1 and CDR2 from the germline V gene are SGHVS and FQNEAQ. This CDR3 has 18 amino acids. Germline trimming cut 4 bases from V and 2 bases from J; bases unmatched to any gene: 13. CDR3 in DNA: TGTGCCAGCAGCTCCTTACCCGGACAGGAGAGAAACACCGGGGAGCTGTTTTTT. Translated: CASSSLPGQERNTGELFF.

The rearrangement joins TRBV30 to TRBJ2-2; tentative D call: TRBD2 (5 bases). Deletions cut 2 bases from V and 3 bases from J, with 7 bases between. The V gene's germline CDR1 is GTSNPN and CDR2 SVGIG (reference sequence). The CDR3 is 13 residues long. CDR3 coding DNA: TGTGCCTGGAGTTCCGGGGACACCGGGGAGCTGTTTTTT. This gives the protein CAWSSGDTGELFF.

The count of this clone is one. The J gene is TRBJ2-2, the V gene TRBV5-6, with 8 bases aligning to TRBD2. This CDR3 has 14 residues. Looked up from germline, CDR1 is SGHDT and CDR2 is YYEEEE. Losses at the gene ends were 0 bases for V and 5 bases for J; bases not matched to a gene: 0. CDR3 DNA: TGTGCCAGCAGCTTGGGACTAGCGACCGGGGAGCTGTTTTTT. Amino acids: CASSLGLATGELFF.

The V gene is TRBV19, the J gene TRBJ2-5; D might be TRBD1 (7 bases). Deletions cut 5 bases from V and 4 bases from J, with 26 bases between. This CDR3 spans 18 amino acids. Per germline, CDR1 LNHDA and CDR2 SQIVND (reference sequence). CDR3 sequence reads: CASSVTHLRTGAGETQYF. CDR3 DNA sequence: TGTGCCAGTAGTGTCACCCATCTCAGGACAGGAGCGGGAGAGACCCAGTACTTC.

The CDR3 region has the DNA TGTGCCAGTAGTAATCAATTTGGGCTAGCGGGGGGAAGGACCCAGTACTTC. Translating gives CASSNQFGLAGGRTQYF. The V gene is TRBV19, the J gene TRBJ2-5, with 11 bases matching TRBD2. The CDR3 is 17 amino acids. The V segment lost 4 bases and the J segment 7 bases; nucleotides outside the gene matches: 14. Per germline, CDR1 LNHDA and CDR2 SQIVND (reference sequence). Full variable domain (outside the CDR3, taken from reference TRBV19 and TRBJ2-5): DGGITQSPKYLFRKEGQNVTLSCEQNLNHDAMYWYRQDPGQGLRLIYYSQIVNDFQKGDIAEGYSVSREKKESFPLTVTSAQKNPTAFYLCASSNQFGLAGGRTQYFGPGTRLLVL.

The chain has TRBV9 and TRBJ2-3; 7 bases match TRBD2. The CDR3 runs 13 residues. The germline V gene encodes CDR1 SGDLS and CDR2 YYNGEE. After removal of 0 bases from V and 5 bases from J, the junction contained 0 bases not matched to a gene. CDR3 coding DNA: TGTGCCAGCAGCGTAGGGGGGGGAGATACGCAGTATTTT. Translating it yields CASSVGGGDTQYF.

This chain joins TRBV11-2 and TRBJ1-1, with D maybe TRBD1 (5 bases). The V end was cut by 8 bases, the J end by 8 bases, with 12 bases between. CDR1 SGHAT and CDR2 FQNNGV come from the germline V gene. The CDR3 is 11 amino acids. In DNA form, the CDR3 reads TGTGCCAGCGGACGGGGGTTCGAAGCTTTCTTT. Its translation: CASGRGFEAFF.